Listed below are T cell receptor beta chains from one sample, sequenced in a study of CD8 T cells in Susac syndrome. TCRdb reprocessed the immunoSEQ multiplex PCR reads via MiXCR and lists one record per CDR3 protein. The sample lists approximately 160,000 distinct CDR3 sequences, approximately 94% seen once, with 0.09% to 0.1% in the top ten. The sample was CD4+ T cells from PBMCs. The receptors were gathered from a human donor with multiple sclerosis. The CDR3 runs from the conserved cysteine through the conserved F or W. A D gene is named only where the DNA matches it firmly. Rows may omit the clone size; those that give it use once, few, many or a size class.

-,-,TRBV7-2,TRBJ2-5,CASSLDARGQETQYF,TGTGCCAGCAGCTTAGATGCCAGGGGCCAAGAGACCCAGTACTTC
-,TRBD2,TRBV6-2/TRBV6-3,TRBJ2-4,CASRQAGYKGGNIQYF,TGTGCCAGCAGGCAAGCGGGGTATAAGGGAGGAAACATTCAGTACTTC
-,-,TRBV18,TRBJ1-1,CASSLPRGAGTEAFF,TGTGCCAGCTCACTTCCGCGAGGGGCCGGCACTGAAGCTTTCTTT
-,-,TRBV29-1,TRBJ2-5,CSVGHHQETQYF,TGCAGCGTGGGACACCACCAAGAGACCCAGTACTTC
-,-,TRBV14,TRBJ1-1,CASSPWAGNTEAFF,TGTGCCAGCAGCCCGTGGGCAGGGAACACTGAAGCTTTCTTT
-,-,TRBV12-5,TRBJ1-1,CASGYDRGVTEAFF,TGTGCTAGTGGTTATGACAGAGGGGTCACTGAAGCTTTCTTT
-,TRBD2,TRBV6-1,TRBJ2-1,CASSSWASSGKSYNEQFF,TGTGCCAGCAGCTCATGGGCCTCTAGCGGGAAGTCCTACAATGAGCAGTTCTTC
-,TRBD2,TRBV3-1,TRBJ2-2,CASSLAPLAGLTGELFF,TGTGCCAGCAGCCTGGCCCCACTAGCGGGACTCACCGGGGAGCTGTTTTTT
-,TRBD1,TRBV20-1,TRBJ1-4,CSATGGAGQGNEKLFF,TGCAGTGCTACGGGAGGCGCTGGACAGGGAAACGAAAAACTGTTTTTT
-,-,TRBV9,TRBJ2-5,CASSKGTRGQETQYF,TGTGCCAGCAGCAAAGGGACGCGAGGTCAAGAGACCCAGTACTTC
-,TRBD2,TRBV7-9,TRBJ2-1,CASSPGSGRANEQFF,TGTGCCAGCAGCCCCGGGAGCGGGAGGGCTAATGAGCAGTTCTTC
-,-,TRBV7-2,TRBJ1-6,CASSPYNSPLHF,TGTGCCAGCAGCCCTTATAATTCACCCCTCCACTTT
-,TRBD2,TRBV11-2,TRBJ2-3,CASSFSGGSDTQYF,TGTGCCAGCAGCTTTAGCGGGGGGTCAGATACGCAGTATTTT
-,-,TRBV2,TRBJ1-1,CASSGQYMNTEAFF,TGTGCCAGCAGTGGGCAGTACATGAACACTGAAGCTTTCTTT
-,-,TRBV2,TRBJ1-1,CASKGDYTEAFF,TGTGCCAGCAAGGGGGATTACACTGAAGCTTTCTTT
once,-,TRBV14,TRBJ2-7,CASSQSRFWVPSYEQYF,TGTGCCAGCAGCCAATCGCGGTTTTGGGTTCCCTCCTACGAGCAGTACTTC
-,-,TRBV15,TRBJ1-1,CATSGGLSNTEAFF,TGTGCCACCAGCGGGGGACTGTCGAACACTGAAGCTTTCTTT
-,TRBD1,TRBV7-8,TRBJ2-1,CASSLSPDRYNEQFF,TGTGCCAGCAGCTTAAGTCCGGACAGGTACAATGAGCAGTTCTTC
-,TRBD1,TRBV6-1,TRBJ2-7,CASSEPHRGHGEQYF,TGTGCCAGCAGTGAACCCCACAGGGGGCACGGCGAGCAGTACTTC
-,-,TRBV2,TRBJ1-1,CASSEGWGAEVAFF,TGTGCCAGCAGTGAAGGTTGGGGCGCTGAAGTCGCTTTCTTT
-,TRBD2,TRBV5-1,TRBJ2-1,CASSPGTSGYNEQFF,TGCGCCAGCAGCCCAGGGACTAGCGGCTACAATGAGCAGTTCTTC
once,-,TRBV5-1,TRBJ2-1,CASSLSESSYNEQFF,TGCGCCAGCAGCTTGAGCGAGAGCTCCTACAATGAGCAGTTCTTC
-,TRBD1,TRBV18,TRBJ1-3,CASSPPEGASPGNTIYF,TGTGCCAGCTCACCACCGGAGGGGGCAAGTCCTGGAAACACCATATATTTT